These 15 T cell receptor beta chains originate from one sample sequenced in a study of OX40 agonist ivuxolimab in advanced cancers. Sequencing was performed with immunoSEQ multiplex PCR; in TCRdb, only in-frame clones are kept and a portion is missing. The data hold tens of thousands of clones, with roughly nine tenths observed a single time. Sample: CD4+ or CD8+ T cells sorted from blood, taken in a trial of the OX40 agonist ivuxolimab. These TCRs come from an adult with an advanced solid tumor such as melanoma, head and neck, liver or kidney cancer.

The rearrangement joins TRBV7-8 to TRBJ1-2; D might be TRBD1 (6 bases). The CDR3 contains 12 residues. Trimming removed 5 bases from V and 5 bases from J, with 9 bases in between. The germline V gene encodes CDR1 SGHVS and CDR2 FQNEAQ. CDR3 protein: CASSEQGYGYTF. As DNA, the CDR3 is TGTGCCAGCAGCGAACAGGGATATGGCTACACCTTC. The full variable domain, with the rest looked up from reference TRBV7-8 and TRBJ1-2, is GAGVSQSPRYKVAKRGQDVALRCDPISGHVSLFWYQQALGQGPEFLTYFQNEAQLDKSGLPSDRFFAERPEGSVSTLKIQRTQQEDSAVYLCASSEQGYGYTFGSGTRLTVV.

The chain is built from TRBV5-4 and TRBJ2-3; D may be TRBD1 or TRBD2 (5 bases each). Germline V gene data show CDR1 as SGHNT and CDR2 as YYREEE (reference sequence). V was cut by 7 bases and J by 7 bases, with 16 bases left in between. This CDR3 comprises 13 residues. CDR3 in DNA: TGTGCCAGCGGCCCGCCGGGACCATATACGCAGTATTTT. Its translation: CASGPPGPYTQYF. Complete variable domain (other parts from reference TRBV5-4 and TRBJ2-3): ETGVTQSPTHLIKTRGQQVTLRCSSQSGHNTVSWYQQALGQGPQFIFQYYREEENGRGNFPPRFSGLQFPNYSSELNVNALELDDSALYLCASGPPGPYTQYFGPGTRLTVL.

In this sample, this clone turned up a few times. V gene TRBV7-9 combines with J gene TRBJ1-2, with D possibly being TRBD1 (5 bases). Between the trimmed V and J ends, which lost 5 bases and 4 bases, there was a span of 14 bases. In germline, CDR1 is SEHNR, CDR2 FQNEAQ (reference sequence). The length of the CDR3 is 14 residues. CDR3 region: CASSREQVAYGYTF. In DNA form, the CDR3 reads TGTGCCAGCAGCCGAGAACAGGTAGCCTATGGCTACACCTTC. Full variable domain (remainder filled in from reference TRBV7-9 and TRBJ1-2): DTGVSQNPRHKITKRGQNVTFRCDPISEHNRLYWYRQTLGQGPEFLTYFQNEAQLEKSRLLSDRFSAERPKGSFSTLEIQRTEQGDSAMYLCASSREQVAYGYTFGSGTRLTVV.

For the CDR3, the DNA is TGTGCCAGCAGCTTGAGAGTCACAGGGAGCTCCTACAATGAGCAGTTCTTC. Translated: CASSLRVTGSSYNEQFF. The chain joins TRBV5-7 to TRBJ2-1, with D possibly TRBD1 on 6 matching bases. TRBV5-7 is known as an ORF, though its function is uncertain. This CDR3 region has 17 residues. V lost 1 base, J lost 0 bases, and 14 bases lay in between.

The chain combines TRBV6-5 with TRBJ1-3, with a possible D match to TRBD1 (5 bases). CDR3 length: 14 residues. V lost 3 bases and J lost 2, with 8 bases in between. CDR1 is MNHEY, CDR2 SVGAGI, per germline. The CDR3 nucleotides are TGTGCCAGCAGTTATAAGGGGACTGGAAACACCATATATTTT. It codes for CASSYKGTGNTIYF.

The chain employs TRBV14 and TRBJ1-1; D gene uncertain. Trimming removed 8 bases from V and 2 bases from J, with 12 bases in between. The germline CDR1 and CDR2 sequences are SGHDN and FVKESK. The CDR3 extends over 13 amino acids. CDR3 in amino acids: CASGRQSNTEAFF. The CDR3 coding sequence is TGTGCCAGCGGACGGCAGTCAAACACTGAAGCTTTCTTT.

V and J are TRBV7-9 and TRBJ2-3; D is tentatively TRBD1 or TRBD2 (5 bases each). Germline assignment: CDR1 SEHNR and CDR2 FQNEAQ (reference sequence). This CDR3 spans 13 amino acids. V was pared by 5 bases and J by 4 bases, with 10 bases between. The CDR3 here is CASSPRGPDTQYF. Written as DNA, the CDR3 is TGTGCCAGCAGCCCGAGGGGTCCAGATACGCAGTATTTT.

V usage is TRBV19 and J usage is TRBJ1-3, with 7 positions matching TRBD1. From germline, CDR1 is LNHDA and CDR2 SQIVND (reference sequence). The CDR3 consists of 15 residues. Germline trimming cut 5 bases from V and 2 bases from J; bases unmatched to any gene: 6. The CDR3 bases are TGTGCCAGTAGTCCGAGGACAGGCGCTGGAAACACCATATATTTT. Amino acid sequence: CASSPRTGAGNTIYF.

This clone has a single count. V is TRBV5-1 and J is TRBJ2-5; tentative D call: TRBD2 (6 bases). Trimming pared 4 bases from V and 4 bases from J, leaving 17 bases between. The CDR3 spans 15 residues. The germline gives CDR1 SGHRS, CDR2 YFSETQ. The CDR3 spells CASSQTGPGVETQYF. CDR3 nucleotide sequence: TGCGCCAGCAGCCAAACCGGGCCGGGAGTAGAGACCCAGTACTTC.

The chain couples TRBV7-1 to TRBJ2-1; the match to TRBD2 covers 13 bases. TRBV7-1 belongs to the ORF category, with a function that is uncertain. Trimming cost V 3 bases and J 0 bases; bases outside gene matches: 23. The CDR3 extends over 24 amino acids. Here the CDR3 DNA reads TGTGCCAGCAGCTCCCAGGGCCGACTAGCGGGGGGCCGACATTTGCCTAACTCCTACAATGAGCAGTTCTTC. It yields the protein CASSSQGRLAGGRHLPNSYNEQFF.

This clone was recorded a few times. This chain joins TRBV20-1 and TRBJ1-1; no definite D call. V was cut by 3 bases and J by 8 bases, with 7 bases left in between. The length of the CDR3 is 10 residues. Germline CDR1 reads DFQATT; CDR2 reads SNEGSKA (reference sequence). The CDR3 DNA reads TGCAGTGCTAGTTTCCGGGAAGCTTTCTTT. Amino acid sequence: CSASFREAFF.

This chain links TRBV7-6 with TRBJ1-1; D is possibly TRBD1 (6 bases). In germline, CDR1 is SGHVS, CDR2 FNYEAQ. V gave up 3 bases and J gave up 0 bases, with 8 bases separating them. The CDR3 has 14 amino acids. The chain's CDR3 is CASSFQGLNTEAFF. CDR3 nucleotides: TGTGCCAGCAGCTTTCAGGGGTTGAACACTGAAGCTTTCTTT.

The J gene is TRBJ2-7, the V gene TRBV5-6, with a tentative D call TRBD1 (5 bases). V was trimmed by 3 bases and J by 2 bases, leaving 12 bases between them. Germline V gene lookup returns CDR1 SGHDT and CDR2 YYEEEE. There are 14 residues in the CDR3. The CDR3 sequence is CASSSTGNTYEQYF. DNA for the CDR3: TGTGCCAGCAGCTCAACAGGTAACACCTACGAGCAGTACTTC.

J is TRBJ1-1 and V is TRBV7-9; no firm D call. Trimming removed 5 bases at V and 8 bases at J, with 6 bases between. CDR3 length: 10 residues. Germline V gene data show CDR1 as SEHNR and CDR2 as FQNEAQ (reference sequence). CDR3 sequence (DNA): TGTGCCAGCAGCGGGATCGAAGCTTTCTTT. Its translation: CASSGIEAFF.

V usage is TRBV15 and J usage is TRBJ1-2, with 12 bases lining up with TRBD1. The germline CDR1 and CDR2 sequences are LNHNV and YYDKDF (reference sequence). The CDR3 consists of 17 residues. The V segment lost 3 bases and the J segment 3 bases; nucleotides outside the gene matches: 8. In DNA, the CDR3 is TGTGCCACCAGCAGCCGGGACAGGGGGCGCCGGGACTATGGCTACACCTTC. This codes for CATSSRDRGRRDYGYTF.